This is a list of T cell receptor beta chains from one sample in a study of PD-1 blockade in classical Hodgkin lymphoma. The assay was immunoSEQ multiplex PCR, and TCRdb's table has in-frame clones only and misses some. The table shows 20,000 or so clones, with more than 75% occurring only once. The source material was peripheral blood mononuclear cells (PBMCs), sampled before the second cycle of nivolumab. The receptor source for this set is a human donor with classical Hodgkin lymphoma. Both conserved end residues are part of each CDR3. Fields, in order: D gene, V gene, J gene, clone size, CDR3 DNA, CDR3 protein. D genes are given only for firm matches. Where a row states a size, it is once, few, many or the class of an expanded clone; other rows omit it.

NA	TRBV5-1	TRBJ1-2	NA	TGCGCCCGCCGGGGGGGGCCTGGCTACACCTTC	CARRGGPGYTF
NA	TRBV27	TRBJ1-1	NA	TGTGCCAGCAGTTTCCCGGGGGAGAACACTGAAGCTTTCTTT	CASSFPGENTEAFF
NA	TRBV7-2	TRBJ2-4	NA	TGTGCCAGCAGCTTAGTTGGGGGGAAGGGGGCCAAAAACATTCAGTACTTC	CASSLVGGKGAKNIQYF
TRBD1	TRBV5-6	TRBJ2-7	NA	TGTGCCAGCAGCTACCGGGACAGGGAAAAAGGTACTACCTACGAGCAGTACTTC	CASSYRDREKGTTYEQYF
NA	TRBV12-5	TRBJ2-7	NA	TGTGCTAGTGGTGTCACAGGGAGCTACGAGCAGTACTTC	CASGVTGSYEQYF
NA	TRBV6-6	TRBJ1-6	NA	TGTGCCAGCAGTTACTCGGGCCGGTATAATTCACCCCTCCACTTT	CASSYSGRYNSPLHF
NA	TRBV10-3	TRBJ2-1	NA	TGTGCCATCAGTGAGTCCGTACGGGCCTACAATGAGCAGTTCTTC	CAISESVRAYNEQFF
NA	TRBV6-5	TRBJ2-5	NA	TGTGCCAGCAGTCTACCGTACCAAGAGACCCAGTACTTC	CASSLPYQETQYF
TRBD2	TRBV6-6	TRBJ2-5	NA	TGTGCCAGCAGTCTAGCGGGGGGGCTGGAGACCCAGTACTTC	CASSLAGGLETQYF
TRBD2	TRBV5-8	TRBJ2-3	few	TGTGCCAGCAGCCTCGGCGTGGCGGGAGAGGCAGATACGCAGTATTTT	CASSLGVAGEADTQYF
NA	TRBV10-3	TRBJ2-2	NA	TGTGCCACGTTACCTACAGGGATCGGGGAGCTGTTTTTT	CATLPTGIGELFF
NA	TRBV10-3	TRBJ2-1	NA	TGTGCCATCAGTGGTACACGCAATGAGCAGTTCTTC	CAISGTRNEQFF
NA	TRBV7-3	TRBJ2-5	NA	TGTGCCAGCAGCTTATTAGCGTTAGAGACCCAGTACTTC	CASSLLALETQYF
NA	TRBV7-2	TRBJ2-5	NA	TGTGCCAGCAGGGGGTTTGGGAAAGAGACCCAGTACTTC	CASRGFGKETQYF